A single sample gave rise to the 16 T cell receptor beta chains below, sequenced in a study of beta chain features in type 1 diabetes. For these TCRs, the target antigens are not known. Study-wide results and caveats: The study found moderately but significantly shorter TCRB CDR3s in all four CD4+ subsets of Type 1 diabetes patients.

The study reverse transcribed the entire isolated RNA, so it sequenced expressed TCRB transcripts. TCRdb's table, derived via immunoSEQ multiplex PCR, lists solely in-frame clones and lacks some. The data show around 250,000 clones, around 13% seen once. Material: naive CD4+ T cells from blood. The receptor source for this set is a man in his thirties or forties with type 1 diabetes.

This clone was seen a few times. The V and J genes are TRBV9 and TRBJ2-7, with 8 positions matching TRBD2. The CDR3 has 16 amino acids. V trimming: 3 bases; J trimming: 7 bases; junction bases outside the gene matches: 15. Germline V lookup: CDR1 SGDLS, CDR2 YYNGEE. In DNA, the CDR3 is TGTGCCAGCAGCGGACCCACCCCCGGGGGGGCGGGTGAGCAGTACTTC. Its translation is CASSGPTPGGAGEQYF.

This chain joins TRBV11-2 and TRBJ1-1, with TRBD1 identical over 8 bases. The CDR3 runs to 15 residues. The V gene end was trimmed by 4 bases and the J gene end by 4 bases; junction bases not matched to a gene: 8. The germline CDR1 and CDR2 sequences are SGHAT and FQNNGV. The CDR3 loop is CASSSPTGEGTEAFF. The DNA of the CDR3 is TGTGCCAGCAGCTCCCCGACAGGGGAGGGCACTGAAGCTTTCTTT.

V is TRBV9 and J is TRBJ2-7, with 9 bases matching TRBD2. J gave up 5 bases and V 0 bases, and 6 bases lay outside the gene matches. Germline values: CDR1 SGDLS, CDR2 YYNGEE. The CDR3 is 15 residues long. DNA of the CDR3: TGTGCCAGCAGCGTAGGGGCTAGCGGGGCTCACGAGCAGTACTTC. It translates to CASSVGASGAHEQYF.

This chain links TRBV18 with TRBJ2-5; 12 bases match TRBD2. The CDR3 extends over 14 amino acids. The germline CDR1 and CDR2 sequences are KGHSH and LQKENI. J lost 5 bases, V lost 6 bases, and 4 bases had no gene match. CDR3 coding DNA: TGTGCCAGCTCTCCAACTAGCGGGAGGGAGACCCAGTACTTC. It specifies CASSPTSGRETQYF.

This clone was seen a few times. This sequence joins TRBV27 and TRBJ1-1, with TRBD1 identical over 8 bases. This CDR3 is built from 14 residues. V was clipped by 4 bases and J by 4 bases; unmatched bases: 5. Germline V gives CDR1 MNHEY, CDR2 SMNVEV (reference sequence). For the CDR3, the DNA is TGTGCCAGCAGTTCCAGGGGGCATGGCACTGAAGCTTTCTTT. Translated, it gives CASSSRGHGTEAFF.

This clone was observed a few times. Other DNA sequences in this sample translate to the same CDR3. The rearrangement joins TRBV29-1 to TRBJ1-1; D not certain. Trimming took off 1 base at V and 0 bases at J, with 6 bases between the two ends. In germline, CDR1 is SQVTM, CDR2 ANQGSEA. The CDR3 is 13 amino acids. The CDR3 loop is CSVEGRVNTEAFF. In DNA form, the CDR3 reads TGCAGCGTTGAAGGACGGGTGAACACTGAAGCTTTCTTT.

This clone turned up a few times. The V call is TRBV6-6, the J call TRBJ1-1; 7 bases map to TRBD1. This CDR3 comprises 12 residues. Germline lookup yields CDR1 MNHNY and CDR2 SVGAGI (reference sequence). The V and J ends lost 6 bases and 10 bases, in that order; junction bases with no gene match: 8. CDR3 sequence: CASSSTGQAAFF. CDR3 nucleotide sequence: TGTGCCAGCAGCTCGACAGGGCAGGCAGCTTTCTTT.

This clone has only a few counts. The V gene is TRBV7-2, the J gene TRBJ2-7, with TRBD2 matching 13 bases. Germline trimming cut 5 bases from V and 1 base from J; bases unmatched to any gene: 5. The CDR3 runs 16 residues. Germline V CDR1 and CDR2: SGHTA, FQGNSA. The CDR3 reads CASSVGTSGVSYEQYF. CDR3 DNA: TGTGCCAGCAGCGTCGGGACTAGCGGGGTTTCCTACGAGCAGTACTTC.

There are a few counts of this clone. The chain links TRBV28 to TRBJ1-5, with TRBD1 as a possible D gene (6 bases). The CDR3 runs 12 residues. V was pared by 3 bases and J by 10 bases, with 10 bases between. Germline CDR1 is MDHEN and CDR2 is SYDVKM. The CDR3 region is CASSFTGGPQHF. DNA of the CDR3: TGTGCCAGCAGTTTTACGGGGGGCCCCCAGCATTTT.

This clone occurred a few times. V usage is TRBV18 and J usage is TRBJ1-2; 7 positions match TRBD1. The V gene end was trimmed by 6 bases and the J gene end by 5 bases; junction bases not matched to a gene: 12. Germline CDR1 reads KGHSH; CDR2 reads LQKENI. CDR3 length: 15 amino acids. The CDR3 DNA is TGTGCCAGCTCGCTCGGAGGACAGGCCGAGTATGGCTACACCTTC. Translating it yields CASSLGGQAEYGYTF.

The table lists this clone with a few counts. The chain links TRBV9 to TRBJ1-5; unclear D gene. There are 14 residues in the CDR3. Trimming pared 0 bases from V and 5 bases from J, leaving 9 bases between. In germline, CDR1 is SGDLS, CDR2 YYNGEE. In DNA form, the CDR3 reads TGTGCCAGCAGCGTAGCGTCCCAGGATCAGCCCCAGCATTTT. This translates into CASSVASQDQPQHF.

The chain employs TRBV20-1 and TRBJ1-1; perhaps TRBD1 as D (5 bases). V was clipped by 4 bases and J by 7 bases, with 7 bases between them. CDR1 and CDR2 from the germline V gene are DFQATT and SNEGSKA (reference sequence). The length of the CDR3 is 10 residues. As DNA, the CDR3 is TGCAGTGCTAAGGGGAATGAAGCTTTCTTT. Translated: CSAKGNEAFF.

This clone was observed a handful of times. The genes are TRBV4-1 and TRBJ1-2, with D perhaps matching TRBD1 (5 bases). V was pared by 3 bases and J by 8 bases, with 13 bases between. Germline V gene data show CDR1 as MGHRA and CDR2 as YSYEKL. The length of the CDR3 is 13 residues. In DNA, the CDR3 is TGCGCCAGCAGCCACCTGGGGGGTGGCGGCTACACCTTC. Its translation: CASSHLGGGGYTF.

This clone was found a few times. The CDR3 DNA sequence: TGCGCCAGCAGCCAGCTACTAGCGGGGGCTTACGAGCAGTACTTC. Protein sequence: CASSQLLAGAYEQYF. The rearrangement joins TRBV4-1 to TRBJ2-7; the match to TRBD2 covers 11 bases. With V trimmed by 3 bases and J by 4 bases, 5 bases remained unmatched. This CDR3 has 15 amino acids. Germline CDR1 and CDR2: MGHRA and YSYEKL.

Only a few counts were recorded for this clone. The V and J genes are TRBV27 and TRBJ2-1; 8 bases line up with TRBD2. With V trimmed by 5 bases and J by 0 bases, 6 bases remained unmatched. This CDR3 region has 16 residues. Germline loops: CDR1 MNHEY, CDR2 SMNVEV (reference sequence). CDR3 amino acids: CASSQSLAGSYNEQFF. The DNA of the CDR3 is TGTGCCAGCAGTCAGAGTCTAGCGGGCTCCTACAATGAGCAGTTCTTC.

This clone has a handful of counts. The chain employs TRBV29-1 and TRBJ2-5; a possible D gene is TRBD1 (6 bases). Trimming took off 4 bases at V and 4 bases at J, with 10 bases between the two ends. The CDR3 contains 12 residues. In germline, CDR1 is SQVTM, CDR2 ANQGSEA. As DNA, the CDR3 is TGCAGCGTTGCCAGGGGACCAGAGACCCAGTACTTC. It codes for CSVARGPETQYF.